The rows below give T cell receptor beta chains drawn from one sample of a study of identical twins. In TCRdb, the 5' RACE reads were re-called with MiXCR into one record per CDR3 protein. The sample comprises 510,000 or so distinct CDR3 sequences, roughly 15% of which are singletons, and 0.44% rests with the top ten. These data also formed part of another study, on yellow fever vaccine responses in identical twins.

The sequencing sample was made of CD4+ T cells sorted from blood. Receptor source: a young woman in good health. The CDR3 runs from the conserved cysteine through the conserved F or W. A D gene is named only where the DNA matches it firmly. Expanded clones are given a class, and other clones once, few, many or no size at all.

abundance: .; j_gene: TRBJ1-1; v_gene: TRBV11-2; d_gene: .; CDR3nt: TGTGCCAGCAGCTTAGGTCTATACACTGAAGCTTTCTTT; CDR3aa: CASSLGLYTEAFF
abundance: .; j_gene: TRBJ1-6; v_gene: TRBV27; d_gene: TRBD1; CDR3nt: TGTGCCAGCACCCAACCGGGACAGGGGAATTCACCCCTCCACTTT; CDR3aa: CASTQPGQGNSPLHF
abundance: many; j_gene: TRBJ1-4; v_gene: TRBV5-1; d_gene: .; CDR3nt: TGCGCCAGCAGCTTGTCCGCCACAGCACCGCAGATTAATGAAAAACTGTTTTTT; CDR3aa: CASSLSATAPQINEKLFF
abundance: few; j_gene: TRBJ2-1; v_gene: TRBV28; d_gene: .; CDR3nt: TGTGCCAGCAGTTTAGCGAGCGGAAGCCCCTACAATGAGCAGTTCTTC; CDR3aa: CASSLASGSPYNEQFF
abundance: few; j_gene: TRBJ2-3; v_gene: TRBV29-1; d_gene: .; CDR3nt: TGCAGCGTTGAGCGGAAGTTTACAGATACGCAGTATTTT; CDR3aa: CSVERKFTDTQYF
abundance: few; j_gene: TRBJ1-5; v_gene: TRBV2; d_gene: .; CDR3nt: TGTGCCAGCAGCGACGACAGCGGAATAAGCAATCAGCCCCAGCATTTT; CDR3aa: CASSDDSGISNQPQHF
abundance: .; j_gene: TRBJ2-4; v_gene: TRBV28; d_gene: TRBD1; CDR3nt: TGTGCCAGCACCACCGGGGACAGGGCTGGCGCCAAAAACATTCAGTACTTC; CDR3aa: CASTTGDRAGAKNIQYF
abundance: few; j_gene: TRBJ2-2; v_gene: TRBV25-1; d_gene: .; CDR3nt: TGTGCCAGCAGTGTTGGGGGGCGTGGGACCGGGGAGCTGTTTTTT; CDR3aa: CASSVGGRGTGELFF
abundance: .; j_gene: TRBJ2-3; v_gene: TRBV5-5; d_gene: TRBD1; CDR3nt: TGTGCCAGCAGCGCCAGGGGACAGAGCACAGATACGCAGTATTTT; CDR3aa: CASSARGQSTDTQYF
abundance: .; j_gene: TRBJ2-7; v_gene: TRBV12-3/TRBV12-4; d_gene: TRBD1; CDR3nt: TGTGCCAGCACCAATCGTCCGACTGGGACAGCTATCTTC; CDR3aa: CASTNRPTGTAIF
abundance: few; j_gene: TRBJ2-6; v_gene: TRBV5-1; d_gene: .; CDR3nt: TGCGCCAGCAGCCTGGAGGCTGGCTATGTTGGGGCCAACGTCCTGACTTTC; CDR3aa: CASSLEAGYVGANVLTF
abundance: .; j_gene: TRBJ2-1; v_gene: TRBV5-1; d_gene: TRBD2; CDR3nt: TGCGCCAGCAGCTTGGTGCCGACTAGCGGGATCGATGAGCAGTTCTTC; CDR3aa: CASSLVPTSGIDEQFF
abundance: .; j_gene: TRBJ2-5; v_gene: TRBV3-1; d_gene: TRBD2; CDR3nt: TGTGCCAGCAGCCAAGACCCGGGACTAGCAGTGGAGACCCAGTACTTC; CDR3aa: CASSQDPGLAVETQYF
abundance: few; j_gene: TRBJ1-2; v_gene: TRBV6-5; d_gene: .; CDR3nt: TGTGCCAGCAGTTACTGGCCTAATAATGGCTACACCTTC; CDR3aa: CASSYWPNNGYTF
abundance: .; j_gene: TRBJ1-5; v_gene: TRBV5-1; d_gene: .; CDR3nt: TGCGCCAGCAGCTTTCAACCGGGACCAAGCAATCAGCCCCAGCATTTT; CDR3aa: CASSFQPGPSNQPQHF
abundance: .; j_gene: TRBJ2-7; v_gene: TRBV5-1; d_gene: TRBD1; CDR3nt: TGCGCCAGCAGTTCCGGACAGGAGATATCCTACGAGCAGTACTTC; CDR3aa: CASSSGQEISYEQYF
abundance: few; j_gene: TRBJ2-1; v_gene: TRBV10-3; d_gene: .; CDR3nt: TGTGCCATCACCAGCGGGCAGGGGTCTTACAATGAGCAGTTCTTC; CDR3aa: CAITSGQGSYNEQFF
abundance: .; j_gene: TRBJ2-1; v_gene: TRBV2; d_gene: TRBD2; CDR3nt: TGTGCCAGCAGTGACCGCCCCCTTAGCGGGGTTAACAATGAGCAGTTCTTC; CDR3aa: CASSDRPLSGVNNEQFF
abundance: few; j_gene: TRBJ2-7; v_gene: TRBV20-1; d_gene: .; CDR3nt: TGCAGTGCTAGAGGGCAGTACGAGCAGTACTTC; CDR3aa: CSARGQYEQYF
abundance: few; j_gene: TRBJ2-1; v_gene: TRBV27; d_gene: .; CDR3nt: TGTGCCAGCAGTTCGGGGCAAGATTTCAATGAGCAGTTCTTC; CDR3aa: CASSSGQDFNEQFF
abundance: .; j_gene: TRBJ2-3; v_gene: TRBV7-2; d_gene: TRBD2; CDR3nt: TGTGCCAGCAGCTCGACGAAACTAGCGGAAAATACGCAGTATTTT; CDR3aa: CASSSTKLAENTQYF
abundance: many; j_gene: TRBJ2-2; v_gene: TRBV24-1; d_gene: .; CDR3nt: TGTGCCACCAGTGATTTAACCTCCGGATCCGTCGCCGGGGAGCTGTTTTTT; CDR3aa: CATSDLTSGSVAGELFF
abundance: .; j_gene: TRBJ2-3; v_gene: TRBV5-1; d_gene: TRBD1; CDR3nt: TGCGCCAGCAGCGGACAGGTCACAGATACGCAGTATTTT; CDR3aa: CASSGQVTDTQYF
abundance: .; j_gene: TRBJ2-3; v_gene: TRBV12-3/TRBV12-4; d_gene: .; CDR3nt: TGTGCCAGCAGTCTTATCCCCGGGCTCACAGATACGCAGTATTTT; CDR3aa: CASSLIPGLTDTQYF
abundance: few; j_gene: TRBJ2-1; v_gene: TRBV20-1; d_gene: .; CDR3nt: TGCAGTGCTATAATCAGCGTGAGCTCCTACAATGAGCAGTTCTTC; CDR3aa: CSAIISVSSYNEQFF
abundance: many; j_gene: TRBJ2-1; v_gene: TRBV27; d_gene: .; CDR3nt: TGTGCCAGCAGTTTAGGACGGGGATACAATGAGCAGTTCTTC; CDR3aa: CASSLGRGYNEQFF
abundance: few; j_gene: TRBJ2-1; v_gene: TRBV15; d_gene: .; CDR3nt: TGTGCCACCAGCAGAGATGAGCTTTATGAGCAGTTCTTC; CDR3aa: CATSRDELYEQFF